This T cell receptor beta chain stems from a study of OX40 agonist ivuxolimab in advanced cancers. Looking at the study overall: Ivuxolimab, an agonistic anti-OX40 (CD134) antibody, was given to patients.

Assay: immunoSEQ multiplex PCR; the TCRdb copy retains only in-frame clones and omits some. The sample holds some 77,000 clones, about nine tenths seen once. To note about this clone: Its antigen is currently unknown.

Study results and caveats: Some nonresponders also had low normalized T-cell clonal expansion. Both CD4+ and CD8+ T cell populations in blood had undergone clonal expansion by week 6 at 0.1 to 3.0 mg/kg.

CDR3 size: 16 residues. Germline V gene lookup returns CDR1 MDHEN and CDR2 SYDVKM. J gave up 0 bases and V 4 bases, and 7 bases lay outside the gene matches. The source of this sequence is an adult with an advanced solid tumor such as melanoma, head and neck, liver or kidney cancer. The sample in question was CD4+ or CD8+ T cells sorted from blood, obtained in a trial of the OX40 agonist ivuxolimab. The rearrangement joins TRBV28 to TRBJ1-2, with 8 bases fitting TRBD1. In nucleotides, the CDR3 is TGTGCCAGCAGTTACATCCGGGACAGGTCTAACTATGGCTACACCTTC. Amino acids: CASSYIRDRSNYGYTF.